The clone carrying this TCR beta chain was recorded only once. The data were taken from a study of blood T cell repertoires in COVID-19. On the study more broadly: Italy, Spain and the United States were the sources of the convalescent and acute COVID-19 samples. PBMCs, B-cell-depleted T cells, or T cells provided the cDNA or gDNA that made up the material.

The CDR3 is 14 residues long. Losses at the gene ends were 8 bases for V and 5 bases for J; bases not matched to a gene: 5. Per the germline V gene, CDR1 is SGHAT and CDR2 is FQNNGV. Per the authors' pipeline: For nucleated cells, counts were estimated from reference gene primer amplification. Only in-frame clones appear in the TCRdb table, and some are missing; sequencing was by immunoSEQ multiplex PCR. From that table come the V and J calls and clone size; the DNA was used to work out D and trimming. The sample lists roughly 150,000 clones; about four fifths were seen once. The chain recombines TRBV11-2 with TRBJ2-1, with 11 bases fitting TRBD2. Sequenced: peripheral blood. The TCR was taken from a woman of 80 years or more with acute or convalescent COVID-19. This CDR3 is CASSRLAGNNEQFF. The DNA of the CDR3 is TGTGCCAGCTCCAGACTAGCGGGAAACAATGAGCAGTTCTTC.